These 7 T cell receptor beta chains were all obtained from the same sample, sequenced in a study of cytomegalovirus exposure and HLA in healthy donors. The PCR used 60 Vbeta and 13 Jbeta primers. Profiling relied on immunoSEQ multiplex PCR, and the TCRdb table lists in-frame clones only, not all of them. This sample's table reports around 76,000 clones. Sequencing was carried out using PBMCs. Receptors were obtained from a woman aged 60-75 years in good health and CMV-seronegative.

This rearrangement joins TRBV28 to TRBJ1-2; TRBD1 aligns across 8 bases. The J segment lost 8 bases and the V segment lost 1 base, leaving 6 bases of the junction unmatched. The CDR3 totals 14 residues. CDR1 and CDR2 (germline): MDHEN, SYDVKM. The CDR3 DNA follows: TGTGCCAGCAGTTTATCGGACAGGGACGGCGGCTACACCTTC. Translated, it gives CASSLSDRDGGYTF.

The chain uses TRBV6-6 and TRBJ2-1, with 10 nucleotides matching TRBD1. Per germline, CDR1 MNHNY and CDR2 SVGAGI (reference sequence). With V trimmed by 5 bases and J by 8 bases, 3 bases remained unmatched. The CDR3 contains 13 residues. CDR3 nucleotides: TGTGCCAGCAGTACGGACAGGGGGGATGAGCAGTTCTTC. This encodes CASSTDRGDEQFF.

The chain joins TRBV10-1 to TRBJ2-7; 7 positions agree with TRBD1. Germline CDR1 WNHNN, CDR2 SYGVQD (reference sequence). With V trimmed by 5 bases and J by 0 bases, 1 base remained unmatched. The CDR3 spans 13 residues. DNA of the CDR3: TGCGCCAGCAGTAGACAGGGCTCCTACGAGCAGTACTTC. Protein product: CASSRQGSYEQYF.

The V and J genes are TRBV21-1 and TRBJ1-4; the table calls TRBD1, which could not be checked here. TRBV21-1 is recorded as a pseudogene. The CDR3 sequence is 17 residues long. As DNA, the CDR3 is TGTGCCAGCAGCAAACGGAGGGCCACAGGGGCGGCTGAAAAACTGTTTTTT. As protein: CASSKRRATGAAEKLFF.

The chain combines TRBV7-2 with TRBJ2-7, with D possibly matching TRBD2 (6 bases). The ends were cut back, 1 base at V and 5 bases at J, with 18 bases in the middle. Per germline, CDR1 SGHTA and CDR2 FQGNSA. The CDR3 totals 16 residues. The CDR3 DNA is TGTGCCAGCAGCTTAGGTGGAGGGAAAATTGTCGACGAGCAGTACTTC. Protein: CASSLGGGKIVDEQYF.

The V and J genes are TRBV5-1 and TRBJ2-1; 12 positions match TRBD2. V shed 6 bases, J shed 9 bases, and the junction held 10 bases outside the gene matches. From germline, CDR1 is SGHRS and CDR2 YFSETQ. The CDR3 sequence is 15 residues long. The CDR3 region has the DNA TGCGCCAGCACCAAACCGGGACTAGCGGGCGGTGAGCAGTTCTTC. Protein: CASTKPGLAGGEQFF.

V usage is TRBV19 and J usage is TRBJ1-1; 9 bases line up with TRBD1. The junction had 10 bases not matched to a gene; V was cut back by 4 bases and J by 1 base. The CDR3 is 17 amino acids. Germline lookup yields CDR1 LNHDA and CDR2 SQIVND (reference sequence). DNA of the CDR3: TGTGCCAGTAGTACCCCCCGGGGACAGGGAGGGAACACTGAAGCTTTCTTT. Encoded protein: CASSTPRGQGGNTEAFF.